This is a list of T cell receptor beta chains from one sample in a study of beta chain features in type 1 diabetes. The protocol was immunoSEQ multiplex PCR, while the TCRdb copy is restricted to in-frame clones and leaves out a portion. Here the sample spans roughly 400,000 clones, 8% to 10% being singletons. Source material: central memory CD4+ T cells from blood. These receptor sequences come from a man aged 25-40 years with type 1 diabetes. CDR3s include the opening cysteine and the closing phenylalanine or tryptophan. D genes are given only for firm matches. Size is omitted from some rows. Given values are once, few, many or a class for expanded clones.

V gene	clone size	J gene	D gene	CDR3 DNA	CDR3 protein
TRBV9	NA	TRBJ1-3	NA	TGTGCCAGCAGCGTAGCTATCGGGCAGGTGGAGGACACCATATATTTT	CASSVAIGQVEDTIYF
TRBV28	NA	TRBJ1-1	NA	TGTGCCAGCAGTTTAAGACAGACTGAAGCTTTCTTT	CASSLRQTEAFF
TRBV28	NA	TRBJ2-5	NA	TGTGCCAGCAGCGGAAAGACCCAGTACTTC	CASSGKTQYF
TRBV9	few	TRBJ1-1	TRBD1	TGTGCCAGCAGCGTCCAGGGGGTGAACACTGAAGCTTTCTTT	CASSVQGVNTEAFF
TRBV6-1	NA	TRBJ2-5	TRBD2	TGTGCCAGCAGTCCCAATAGCGGGACGGGAGAGACCCAGTACTTC	CASSPNSGTGETQYF
TRBV15	NA	TRBJ1-4	NA	TGTGCCACCAGCAGAGATCTGCTTAATGAAAAACTGTTTTTT	CATSRDLLNEKLFF
TRBV7-9	many	TRBJ2-1	TRBD2	TGTGCCAGCAGCCCACCCTTCCGACTAGCGGGAGTCTTCGGGGAGCAGTTCTTC	CASSPPFRLAGVFGEQFF
TRBV6-1	NA	TRBJ1-4	NA	TGTGCCAGCAGTCCTCCGGCGGCTTACGAAAAACTGTTTTTT	CASSPPAAYEKLFF
TRBV27	few	TRBJ2-3	TRBD2	TGTGCCAGCAGTTTTGCCGGGACTACTAGCACAGATACGCAGTATTTT	CASSFAGTTSTDTQYF
TRBV6-1	many	TRBJ1-4	NA	TGTGCCAGTCAGGGGTCGTTCGATGAAAAACTGTTTTTT	CASQGSFDEKLFF
TRBV28	few	TRBJ1-4	NA	TGTGCCAGCAGTTTCCCTCCCCTAAGGGAAGGGAATGAAAAACTGTTTTTT	CASSFPPLREGNEKLFF
TRBV7-6	few	TRBJ2-1	NA	TGTGCCAGCAGCTTAGCGGGGGGGACAGCCGGGTTCGGAGATGAGCAGTTCTTC	CASSLAGGTAGFGDEQFF
TRBV19	NA	TRBJ2-7	TRBD1	TGTGCCAGTAGGGAACGGACAGGAGGCAGCTCCTACGAGCAGTACTTC	CASRERTGGSSYEQYF
TRBV19	many	TRBJ2-7	TRBD2	TGTGCCAGTAGCGGCGGGAGGGCCCCCTACGAGCAGTACTTC	CASSGGRAPYEQYF
TRBV6-1	many	TRBJ2-1	TRBD2	TGTGCCAGTAGACCCACGGTTAGCGGGTACAATGAGCAGTTCTTC	CASRPTVSGYNEQFF
TRBV30	few	TRBJ2-2	NA	TGTGCCTGGAGTGTACTTAACACCGGGGAGCTGTTTTTT	CAWSVLNTGELFF
TRBV28	NA	TRBJ2-2	NA	TGTGCCAGCGCCAGGGGGGACACCGGGGAGCTGTTTTTT	CASARGDTGELFF
TRBV7-2	NA	TRBJ1-1	TRBD1	TGTGCCAGCAGCCCGCGGACAGGGAAGGTTGACACTGAAGCTTTCTTT	CASSPRTGKVDTEAFF
TRBV7-6	NA	TRBJ2-7	NA	TGTGCCAGCAGCTGGGTGGGAGGTTTCGAGCAGTACTTC	CASSWVGGFEQYF